The sequence of this TCR beta chain was determined in a study of T-cell memory formation after mild COVID-19. Using constant-segment primers, 5'RACE produced TCR alpha and TCR beta cDNA libraries carrying sample barcodes and UMIs. TCRdb itself ran the 5' RACE reads through MiXCR, one entry per CDR3 protein. Of 190,000 or so distinct CDR3 sequences detected, 20% to 25% appear once; the ten largest clones hold under 30%. Broader study findings: Clones contracting day 15 to 85 were balanced CD4/CD8; later expanders leaned CD4+. Clones which contracted sat mainly in CM and EM if CD4+, and in EMRA if CD8+.

This clonotype was picked up a small number of times. Its cognate antigen is unknown. This clonotype was sampled from an adult woman who had mild COVID-19 (a few samples of this study predate the infection). Cell type and time point are not known. Sequencing was performed on PBMCs or a T cell subset sorted from them (not recorded which).

CDR3 DNA: TGTGCCAGCAGCGTAGAGTGGAATCCGGGGACAGGGGCCCCGGGGGAGCAGTTCTTC. Protein: CASSVEWNPGTGAPGEQFF. The chain links TRBV9 to TRBJ2-1, with 10 bases lining up with TRBD1. The CDR3 length is 19 residues. Germline V lookup: CDR1 SGDLS, CDR2 YYNGEE. Trimming at V came to 0 bases and at J to 10 bases, leaving 19 bases not matched to a gene.